These T cell receptor beta chains were read from a single sample in a study of T cell responses to AZD1222 COVID-19 vaccine. Clones were read by immunoSEQ multiplex PCR, and TCRdb kept only the in-frame ones, dropping some. This sample has some 120,000 clones; roughly 93% occur once, and the top ten carry approximately 3.1%. The sequencing here drew on peripheral blood, taken on day 0 of AZD1222 vaccination. The source is an adult in good health. Both conserved end residues are part of each CDR3. The D gene is left open where the match is weak. Not every row has a clone size; where given, it reads once, few, many or a size class.

clone_size	d_call	j_call	v_call	cdr3_nt	cdr3_aa
NA	NA	TRBJ2-1	TRBV3-1/TRBV3-2	TGTGCCAGCAGCCAAGATCTAGCGTCTAGATCGGGGCAGTTCTTC	CASSQDLASRSGQFF
NA	TRBD1	TRBJ1-2	TRBV9	TGTGCCAGCAGCGCCTTTGGAAGGGGGCGGTCTCACTATGGCTACACCTTC	CASSAFGRGRSHYGYTF
NA	TRBD1	TRBJ2-7	TRBV6-2/TRBV6-3	TGTGCCAGCAGTTACTCAATTCCAGACAGGGTTGGGGAGCAGTACTTC	CASSYSIPDRVGEQYF
NA	NA	TRBJ2-7	TRBV2	TGTGCCAGCCGGACAGAGGCCTACGAGCAGTACTTC	CASRTEAYEQYF
NA	NA	TRBJ1-1	TRBV7-9	TGTGCCAGCAGCTTAGGAGGTTTGACTGAAGCTTTCTTT	CASSLGGLTEAFF
NA	TRBD2	TRBJ2-5	TRBV5-4	TGTGCCAGCAGCTTGGTTGGTAGCGGGGGGAGGGAGACCCAGTACTTC	CASSLVGSGGRETQYF
NA	NA	TRBJ1-5	TRBV11-2	TGTGCCAGCAGCTTAAGGGTTTCGGGGCAGCCCCAGCATTTT	CASSLRVSGQPQHF
once	NA	TRBJ1-4	TRBV7-3	TGTGCCAGCAGCTTGCCCCATGATGGCAGGGCTGGAGAAAAACTGTTTTTT	CASSLPHDGRAGEKLFF
NA	NA	TRBJ1-5	TRBV28	TGTGCCAGCAGTTTACCAACCTGGACGGAGCAGCCCCAGCATTTT	CASSLPTWTEQPQHF
NA	TRBD1	TRBJ2-7	TRBV29-1	TGCAGCACTTGGGACAGCTACGAGCAGTACTTC	CSTWDSYEQYF
NA	TRBD2	TRBJ2-2	TRBV9	TGTGCCAGCAGACCCCCGGGACTAGAGAACACCGGGGAGCTGTTTTTT	CASRPPGLENTGELFF
once	NA	TRBJ1-2	TRBV10-3	TGTGCCACGGGGGCAGGGAGCGACTATGGCTACACCTTC	CATGAGSDYGYTF
NA	TRBD1	TRBJ1-2	TRBV9	TGTGCCAGCAGTGCAAGGGGGCCCGCGCAGCCTGACTATGGCTACACCTTC	CASSARGPAQPDYGYTF
NA	NA	TRBJ2-1	TRBV3-1/TRBV3-2	TGTGCCAGCAGCCCAAATCTCCAGAAGAATGAGCAGTTCTTC	CASSPNLQKNEQFF
NA	NA	TRBJ1-4	TRBV19	TGTGCCAGTAGTACCGGTGGGGCAGAAAAACTGTTTTTT	CASSTGGAEKLFF
NA	TRBD2	TRBJ2-7	TRBV27	TGTGCCAGCAGTTTTCCTAGCGGGACGGTGAGCGAGCAGTACTTC	CASSFPSGTVSEQYF
NA	TRBD1	TRBJ1-6	TRBV28	TGTGCCATCACCGACAGGGGTAATTCACCCCTCCACTTT	CAITDRGNSPLHF
once	TRBD2	TRBJ2-5	TRBV28	TGTGCCAGCAGTGCTGATCACAGCGGGAGTTCTGAGACCCAGTACTTC	CASSADHSGSSETQYF
NA	TRBD1	TRBJ1-4	TRBV28	TGTGCCAGCAGATTTCAGGGGGCGGGTGAAAAACTGTTTTTT	CASRFQGAGEKLFF
NA	TRBD1	TRBJ1-2	TRBV6-5	TGTGCCAGCAGTTACTCAACAGGGGGCACCTCTAGGACCTTC	CASSYSTGGTSRTF
NA	NA	TRBJ1-1	TRBV6-7	TGTGCCAGCAGTTACTCGATTATCGGCGGGGAGGGCACTGAAGCTTTCTTT	CASSYSIIGGEGTEAFF
NA	NA	TRBJ1-1	TRBV6-5	TGTGCCAGCAGCGACTTGGGGCTCATGAACACTGAAGCTTTCTTT	CASSDLGLMNTEAFF
NA	NA	TRBJ2-7	TRBV29-1	TGCAGCGTTGAGGAGGACAATCCCTACGAGCAGTACTTC	CSVEEDNPYEQYF
NA	NA	TRBJ1-1	TRBV4-2	TGTGCCAGCAGCCAAGCGTCAGGGAGAACTGAAGCTTTCTTT	CASSQASGRTEAFF
NA	NA	TRBJ1-1	TRBV6-5	TGTGCCAGCAATATACAGGGGAACACTGAAGCTTTCTTT	CASNIQGNTEAFF
once	NA	TRBJ1-6	TRBV21-1	TGTGCCAGCAGCAACCACAGGGGAAACAATTCACCCCTCCACTTT	CASSNHRGNNSPLHF
NA	NA	TRBJ1-2	TRBV16	TGTGCCAGCAGCCTTCTCAGCGGAGGGACCGGTAACTATGGCTACACCTTC	CASSLLSGGTGNYGYTF
NA	TRBD2	TRBJ2-3	TRBV7-9	TGTGCCAGCAGCGTTGGACTAGCGGGGGTTAGCACAGATACGCAGTATTTT	CASSVGLAGVSTDTQYF
NA	TRBD2	TRBJ2-2	TRBV7-3	TGTGCCAGCAGCCACTTAGCGGGAGCCACCCCCGGGGAGCTGTTTTTT	CASSHLAGATPGELFF
NA	TRBD1	TRBJ1-4	TRBV7-9	TGTGCCAGCAGCCCAACAGGGGGGATCGTGGAACTGTTTTTT	CASSPTGGIVELFF
NA	NA	TRBJ1-6	TRBV27	TGTGCCAGCAGTTCCCGGGACATATTTTCGAGCTCCTATAATTCACCCCTCCACTTT	CASSSRDIFSSSYNSPLHF
NA	TRBD1	TRBJ1-2	TRBV3-1/TRBV3-2	TGTGCCAGCAGCCAAGGCTACGACAGGGTTCGGGGAGGCTACACCTTC	CASSQGYDRVRGGYTF
NA	TRBD2	TRBJ2-1	TRBV5-4	TGTGCCAGCAGCCTGGGACTAGCGGGAGGGGGTGGTGAGCAGTTCTTC	CASSLGLAGGGGEQFF
NA	TRBD1	TRBJ1-1	TRBV10-3	TGTGCCATCAGTGAGCCCGGGACAGGGGCGAACACTGAAGCTTTCTTT	CAISEPGTGANTEAFF
NA	TRBD2	TRBJ2-4	TRBV19	TGTGCCAGTAGTGTTCGACTAGCGGGAGACTCGAGGGCCAAAAACATTCAGTACTTC	CASSVRLAGDSRAKNIQYF
NA	TRBD1	TRBJ1-6	TRBV4-2	TGTGCCAGCAGCCAGGCGACAGGGGACAATTCACCCCTCCACTTT	CASSQATGDNSPLHF
NA	TRBD1	TRBJ1-3	TRBV7-9	TGTGCCAGCAGCTCTCCGGGTGGACAGGGCAGAGGAAACACCATATATTTT	CASSSPGGQGRGNTIYF
NA	NA	TRBJ2-7	TRBV19	TGTGCCAGTAGTAATCAGGCTAGCTCCTACGAGCAGTACTTC	CASSNQASSYEQYF
NA	TRBD1	TRBJ2-7	TRBV4-1	TGCGCCAGCAGCCAAGTCGGACAGGGCTACGAGCAGTACTTC	CASSQVGQGYEQYF
NA	NA	TRBJ1-1	TRBV6-6	TGTGCCAGCAGTTACTCGTTGGGGGGCGCGGGGACTGAAGCTTTCTTT	CASSYSLGGAGTEAFF
NA	TRBD2	TRBJ2-1	TRBV9	TGTGCCAGCAGCGTAGAAGACCGACCTGGCCGGGGGGGCAATGAGCAGTTCTTC	CASSVEDRPGRGGNEQFF
NA	NA	TRBJ2-7	TRBV5-6	TGTGCCAGCAGCTTCGCTCCGGGACGGGGCTCCTACGAGCAGTACTTC	CASSFAPGRGSYEQYF
NA	NA	TRBJ1-1	TRBV19	TGTGCCAGTGGGTTCGCGAACACTGAAGCTTTCTTT	CASGFANTEAFF
NA	NA	TRBJ1-2	TRBV28	TGTGCCAGCAGTCTAGGCGGACAGCGTAACTATGGCTACACCTTC	CASSLGGQRNYGYTF
NA	NA	TRBJ2-3	TRBV4-1	TGCGCCAGCAGCCACGGACTCACAGCTAGCACAGATACGCAGTATTTT	CASSHGLTASTDTQYF
NA	NA	TRBJ2-3	TRBV4-2	TGTGCCAGCAGCCAACAGAGCACAGATACGCAGTATTTT	CASSQQSTDTQYF
NA	TRBD1	TRBJ2-1	TRBV11-1	TGTGCCAGCAGCGTCTCCGGGACAGCGACTCACAATGAGCAGTTCTTC	CASSVSGTATHNEQFF
NA	TRBD1	TRBJ1-1	TRBV14	TGTGCCAGCAGCCAAGATCGAGGGGGCGCGAGAACTGAAGCTTTCTTT	CASSQDRGGARTEAFF
NA	TRBD2	TRBJ2-4	TRBV18	TGTGCCAGCTCACCACTCACCCAACTTAGCGGGAATGCCAAAAACATTCAGTACTTC	CASSPLTQLSGNAKNIQYF
NA	TRBD2	TRBJ2-2	TRBV6-6	TGTGCCAGCAGTTACACGGGGGGGTTTACCGGGGAGCTGTTTTTT	CASSYTGGFTGELFF
NA	NA	TRBJ2-2	TRBV25-1	TGTGCCAGCAGTGAACTCCCCACCGGGGAGCTGTTTTTT	CASSELPTGELFF